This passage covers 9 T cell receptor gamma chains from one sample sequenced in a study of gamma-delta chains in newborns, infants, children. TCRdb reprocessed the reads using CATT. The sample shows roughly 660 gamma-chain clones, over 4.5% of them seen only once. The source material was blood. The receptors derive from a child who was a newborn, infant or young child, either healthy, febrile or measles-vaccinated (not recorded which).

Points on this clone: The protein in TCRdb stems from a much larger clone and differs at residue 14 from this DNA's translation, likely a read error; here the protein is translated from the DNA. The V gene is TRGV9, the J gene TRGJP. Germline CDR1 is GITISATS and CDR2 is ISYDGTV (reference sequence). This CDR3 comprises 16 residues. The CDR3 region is CALWEPQELGKKIRVF. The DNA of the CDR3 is TGTGCCTTGTGGGAGCCGCAAGAGTTGGGCAAAAAAATCAGGGTATTT.

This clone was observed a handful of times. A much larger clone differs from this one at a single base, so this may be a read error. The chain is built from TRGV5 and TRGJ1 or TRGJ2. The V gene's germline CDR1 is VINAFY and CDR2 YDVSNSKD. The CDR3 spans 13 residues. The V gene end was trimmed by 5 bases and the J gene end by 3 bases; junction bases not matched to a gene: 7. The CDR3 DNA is TGTGCCACCTGGGGCGGCTTTTATTATAAGAAACTCTTT. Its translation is CATWGGFYYKKLF.

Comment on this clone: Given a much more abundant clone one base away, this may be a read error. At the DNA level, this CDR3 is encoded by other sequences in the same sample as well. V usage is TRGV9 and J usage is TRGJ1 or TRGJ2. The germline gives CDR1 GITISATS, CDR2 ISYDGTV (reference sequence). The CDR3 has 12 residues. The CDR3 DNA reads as TGCGCCTTGTGGGAGGTGGATTATAAGAAACTCTTT. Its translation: CALWEVDYKKLF.

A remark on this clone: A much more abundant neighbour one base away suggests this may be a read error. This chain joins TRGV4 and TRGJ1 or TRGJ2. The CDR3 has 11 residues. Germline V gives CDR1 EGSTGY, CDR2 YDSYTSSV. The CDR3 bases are TGTACCACCTGGGATCGGACAAAGAAACTCTTT. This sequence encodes CTTWDRTKKLF.

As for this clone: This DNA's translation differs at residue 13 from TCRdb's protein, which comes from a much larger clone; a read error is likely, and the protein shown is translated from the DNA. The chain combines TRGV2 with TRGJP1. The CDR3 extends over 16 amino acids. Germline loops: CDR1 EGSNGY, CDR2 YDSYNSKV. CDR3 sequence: CATWDGPGSTGWLKIF. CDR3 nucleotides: TGTGCCACCTGGGACGGGCCGGGATCCACTGGTTGGCTCAAGATATTT.

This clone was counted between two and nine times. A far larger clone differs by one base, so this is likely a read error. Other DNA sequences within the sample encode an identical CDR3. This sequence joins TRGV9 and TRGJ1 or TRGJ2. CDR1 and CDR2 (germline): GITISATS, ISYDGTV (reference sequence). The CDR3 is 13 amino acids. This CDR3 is CALWEVRGYKKLF. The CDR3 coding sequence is TGTGCCTTGTGGGAGGTGCGGGGTTATAAGAAACTCTTC.

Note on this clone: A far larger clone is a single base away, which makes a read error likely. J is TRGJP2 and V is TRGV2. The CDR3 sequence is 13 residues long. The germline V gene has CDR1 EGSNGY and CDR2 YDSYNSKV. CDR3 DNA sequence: TGTGCCACCTGGGACGGTGAGATTTGGATCAGGACGTTT. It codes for CATWDGEIWIRTF.

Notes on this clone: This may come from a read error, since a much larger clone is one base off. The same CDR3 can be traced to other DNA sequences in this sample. In DNA form, the CDR3 reads TGCGCCACCTGGGACGGAGGATGCAGTGATTGGATCAAGACGTTT. This gives the protein CATWDGGCSDWIKTF. The chain joins TRGV2 to TRGJP2. The CDR3 has 15 residues. Germline V gene sequence: CDR1 EGSNGY, CDR2 YDSYNSKV.

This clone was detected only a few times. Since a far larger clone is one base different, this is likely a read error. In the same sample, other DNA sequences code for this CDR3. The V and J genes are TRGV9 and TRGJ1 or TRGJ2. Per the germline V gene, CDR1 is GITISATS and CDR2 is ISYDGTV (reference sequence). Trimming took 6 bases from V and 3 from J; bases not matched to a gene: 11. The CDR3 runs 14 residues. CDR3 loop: CALWKMVFYYKKLF. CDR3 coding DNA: TGTGCCTTGTGGAAGATGGTTTTTTATTATAAGAAACTCTTT.